This TCR beta chain was captured by sequencing in a study of shared clonotypes between healthy human individuals. This table comes from immunoSEQ multiplex PCR, and its TCRdb copy is limited to in-frame clones, with some not included. The table has roughly 1,800,000 clones, 85% to 95% seen once. Trimming left V 8 bases short and J 1 base short, with 20 bases between. CDR3 length: 16 residues. Germline-derived CDR1 and CDR2 are SEHNR and FQNEAQ (reference sequence). CD45RO-negative, CCR7-selected cells formed the naive CD8 fraction, which excluded terminally differentiated effector memory CD45RA+ cells.

The chain uses TRBV7-9 and TRBJ2-5; a weak D match, TRBD1 (6 bases). The source material was naive CD8+ T cells sorted from blood. This TCR was sampled from a man aged 18 to 30 in good health. This CDR3 reads CASRWTDSEFQETQYF. The DNA of the CDR3 is TGTGCCAGCCGGTGGACAGACAGCGAATTCCAAGAGACCCAGTACTTC.